This TCR beta chain is from a study of blood T cell repertoires in COVID-19. In the study overall: COVID-19 samples collected from the United States, Italy and Spain covered acute and convalescent phases.

This clone has a single count. TCRdb's copy holds only in-frame clones and misses some; the assay was immunoSEQ multiplex PCR. The repertoire holds some 310,000 clones, more than 75% seen once, with 1% in the top ten. CDR3 length: 14 amino acids. The V gene's germline CDR1 is MNHEY and CDR2 SMNVEV (reference sequence). With 4 bases removed from V and 3 bases from J, the gap between germline ends came to 13 bases. This clonotype was obtained from a man aged 45-65 years with active or convalescent COVID-19. V is TRBV27 and J is TRBJ2-7, with a possible D match to TRBD2 (6 bases). What was sequenced was peripheral blood. For the CDR3, the DNA is TGTGCCAGCAGTTCTGCGGGGTTCGGCTACGAGCAGTACTTC. It is translated as CASSSAGFGYEQYF.